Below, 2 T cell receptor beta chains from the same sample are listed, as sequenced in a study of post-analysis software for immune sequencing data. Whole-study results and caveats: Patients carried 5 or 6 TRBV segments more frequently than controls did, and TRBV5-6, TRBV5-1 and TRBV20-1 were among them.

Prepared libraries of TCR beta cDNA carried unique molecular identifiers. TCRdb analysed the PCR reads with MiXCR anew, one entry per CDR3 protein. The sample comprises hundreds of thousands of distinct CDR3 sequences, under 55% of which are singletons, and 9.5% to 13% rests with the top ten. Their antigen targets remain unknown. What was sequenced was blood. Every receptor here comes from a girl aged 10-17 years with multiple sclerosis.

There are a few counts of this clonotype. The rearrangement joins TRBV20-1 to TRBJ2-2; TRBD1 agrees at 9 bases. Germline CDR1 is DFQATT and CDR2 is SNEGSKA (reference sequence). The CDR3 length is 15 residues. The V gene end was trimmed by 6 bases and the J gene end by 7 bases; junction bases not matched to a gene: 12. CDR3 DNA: TGCAGTGCGTTTCCGGGACAGGGTCGGATCGGGGAGCTGTTTTTT. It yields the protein CSAFPGQGRIGELFF.

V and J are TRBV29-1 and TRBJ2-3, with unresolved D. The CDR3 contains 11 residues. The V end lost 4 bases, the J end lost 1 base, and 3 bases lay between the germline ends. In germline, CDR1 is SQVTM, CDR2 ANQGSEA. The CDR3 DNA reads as TGCAGCGTTGGGGGCACAGATACGCAGTATTTT. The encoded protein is CSVGGTDTQYF.